The source of this T cell receptor beta chain is a study of blood T cell repertoires in COVID-19. Study information: Donors in the United States, Italy and Spain gave samples during acute or convalescent COVID-19. T cells, B-cell-depleted T cells, or PBMCs supplied cDNA or gDNA.

Profiled with immunoSEQ multiplex PCR; TCRdb holds only in-frame clones, not every one. The profile covers about 210,000 clones, with 84% appearing a single time and approximately 2.4% taken by the ten largest. The V gene lost 10 bases and the J gene lost 1 base, with 13 bases spanning the gap. The CDR3 length is 14 residues. From germline, CDR1 is ENHRY and CDR2 SYGVKD. Sample: peripheral blood. The chain carries TRBV10-3 and TRBJ2-2, with D perhaps TRBD2 (6 bases). This receptor was identified in a man aged 35 to 55 who had recovered from COVID-19. As DNA, the CDR3 is TGTGCCACCCTCATTAGCGGGAACACCGGGGAGCTGTTTTTT. Its protein is CATLISGNTGELFF.